This T cell receptor beta chain is from a study of CD8 T cells in ankylosing spondylitis. General study points: Seven to nine highly homologous variants made up a TCR beta motif, and this motif appeared characteristic of ankylosing spondylitis blood.

This clonotype was picked up a small number of times. Its antigen is unknown. TCRdb recomputed calls from the 5' RACE reads with MiXCR, one row per CDR3 protein. This repertoire shows 800,000 to 900,000 distinct CDR3 sequences, about 12% found once; its top ten account for less than 0.65%. The V and J ends lost 0 bases and 7 bases, in that order; junction bases with no gene match: 7. Germline V gene lookup returns CDR1 LNHNV and CDR2 YYDKDF (reference sequence). The CDR3 totals 16 residues. The sample consisted of blood, either unsorted or a sorted T cell fraction (not recorded which). The genes are TRBV15 and TRBJ1-5; TRBD1 matches at 9 bases. This receptor was identified in a male donor with ankylosing spondylitis. The CDR3 sequence: CATSRELTGGRQPQHF. The CDR3 DNA follows: TGTGCCACCAGCAGAGAACTGACAGGGGGTAGGCAGCCCCAGCATTTT. Based on the CDR3 plus reference TRBV15 and TRBJ1-5, the full variable domain is DAMVIQNPRYQVTQFGKPVTLSCSQTLNHNVMYWYQQKSSQAPKLLFHYYDKDFNNEADTPDNFQSRRPNTSFCFLDIRSPGLGDTAMYLCATSRELTGGRQPQHFGDGTRLSIL.